This entry concerns a single TCR beta chain. No antigen is known for it. The entry originates in a study of T-cell memory formation after mild COVID-19. Study-wide points: CD4+ contracting clones were mainly CM and EM; CD8+ ones, EMRA.

The CDR3 spans 13 residues. V lost 6 bases and J lost 7; bases outside the gene matches: 6. TCRdb called the 5' RACE reads again in MiXCR, with one record for every CDR3 protein. This sample has roughly 170,000 distinct CDR3 sequences, with roughly 23% found just once. This clonotype originated in an adult woman who had mild COVID-19 (a few samples of this study predate the infection). Cell type and time point are not known. This chain joins TRBV12-3 or TRBV12-4 and TRBJ1-1; the match to TRBD1 covers 9 bases. The sequenced sample was PBMCs or a T cell subset sorted from them (not recorded which). The CDR3 bases are TGTGCCAGCAGATATACAGGGGGCTATGAAGCTTTCTTT. Translation gives CASRYTGGYEAFF.